Below are 10 T cell receptor beta chains sequenced from a single sample in a study of T cell responses to AZD1222 COVID-19 vaccine. Here immunoSEQ multiplex PCR was the method, and the copy in TCRdb shows in-frame clones only, minus some. The sample records 120,000 or so clones, about 89% being singletons. The material was peripheral blood, obtained on day 0 of MenACWY control vaccination. The origin of the receptors is an adult in good health.

The chain uses TRBV5-1 and TRBJ1-2; D is unresolved. This CDR3 region has 13 residues. The germline V and J ends were trimmed by 5 bases and 3 bases, with 11 bases remaining between them. CDR1 and CDR2 (germline): SGHRS, YFSETQ. CDR3 protein: CASRLPGDYGYTF. The CDR3, as DNA: TGCGCCAGCAGGCTACCGGGAGACTATGGCTACACCTTC. Full variable domain (outside the CDR3, taken from reference TRBV5-1 and TRBJ1-2): KAGVTQTPRYLIKTRGQQVTLSCSPISGHRSVSWYQQTPGQGLQFLFEYFSETQRNKGNFPGRFSGRQFSNSRSEMNVSTLELGDSALYLCASRLPGDYGYTFGSGTRLTVV.

In nucleotides, the CDR3 is TGCGCCAGCAGATCGGGACCGCTGAACACCGGGGAGCTGTTTTTT. Its translation: CASRSGPLNTGELFF. This chain joins TRBV5-1 and TRBJ2-2; the D call may be TRBD1 or TRBD2 (5 bases each). The CDR3 is made up of 15 amino acids. Trimming pared 5 bases from V and 1 base from J, leaving 12 bases between. The germline V gene encodes CDR1 SGHRS and CDR2 YFSETQ.

CDR3 protein: CASSVREGTGELFF. The DNA of the CDR3 is TGCGCCAGCAGTGTACGGGAGGGAACCGGGGAGCTGTTTTTT. This chain links TRBV10-2 with TRBJ2-2, with 8 nucleotides matching TRBD2. The CDR3 runs to 14 residues. J was trimmed by 5 bases and V by 4 bases; bases with no gene match: 3. The germline V gene has CDR1 WSHSY and CDR2 SAAADI.

In DNA, the CDR3 is TGTGCCAGCTCGGGACAGGGTCCGAGCACAGATACGCAGTATTTT. Translating it yields CASSGQGPSTDTQYF. J is TRBJ2-3 and V is TRBV18; 9 bases line up with TRBD1. Germline V lookup: CDR1 KGHSH, CDR2 LQKENI. The CDR3 totals 15 residues. Trimming cost V 6 bases and J 0 bases; bases outside gene matches: 4.

This clone has a single count. The chain is built from TRBV9 and TRBJ2-1; 8 bases fit TRBD1. The trim removed 4 bases at V and 7 bases at J, leaving 7 bases unmatched. This CDR3 contains 14 residues. Germline V gives CDR1 SGDLS, CDR2 YYNGEE. CDR3 nucleotide sequence: TGTGCCAGCAGCTCCCGACAGGGGAATAATGAGCAGTTCTTC. It is translated as CASSSRQGNNEQFF.

Note on this clone: Other nucleotide sequences from this sample produce the same CDR3. Written as DNA, the CDR3 is TGTGCCAGCAGCGTAGGAGTGGGAACAGATACGCAGTATTTT. The encoded protein is CASSVGVGTDTQYF. The chain joins TRBV9 to TRBJ2-3; no firm D call. Trimming pared 0 bases from V and 3 bases from J, leaving 8 bases between. The germline V gene has CDR1 SGDLS and CDR2 YYNGEE. This CDR3 spans 14 amino acids.

V is TRBV28 and J is TRBJ1-2, with a weak D call TRBD1 (6 bases). The CDR3 has 14 amino acids. V was pared by 5 bases and J by 3 bases, with 13 bases between. CDR1 is MDHEN, CDR2 SYDVKM, per germline. The CDR3 nucleotides are TGTGCCAGCAGTACCTCCGGACAGCACTATGGCTACACCTTC. It encodes CASSTSGQHYGYTF.

The chain has TRBV5-1 and TRBJ1-1; the D is unclear. V lost 1 base and J lost 1, with 8 bases in between. CDR3 length: 14 residues. Germline V gene sequence: CDR1 SGHRS, CDR2 YFSETQ. CDR3: CASSLITGNTEAFF. DNA for the CDR3: TGCGCCAGCAGCTTGATCACTGGGAACACTGAAGCTTTCTTT.

The V and J genes are TRBV7-6 and TRBJ2-7; D unclear. Trimming cost V 6 bases and J 3 bases, with 12 bases left between them. The CDR3 contains 13 residues. In germline, CDR1 is SGHVS, CDR2 FNYEAQ. The DNA for the CDR3 is TGTGCCAGCAGAAATCAGCCAGGCTACGAGCAGTACTTC. This translates into CASRNQPGYEQYF.

This clone was counted a few times. This chain connects TRBV30 to TRBJ2-2; unclear D gene. CDR1 is GTSNPN, CDR2 SVGIG, per germline (reference sequence). The CDR3 is made up of 15 amino acids. Between the trimmed V and J ends, which lost 0 bases and 3 bases, there was a span of 11 bases. The CDR3 sequence: CAWSVPSFDTGELFF. The CDR3, as DNA: TGTGCCTGGAGTGTCCCCAGTTTCGACACCGGGGAGCTGTTTTTT.